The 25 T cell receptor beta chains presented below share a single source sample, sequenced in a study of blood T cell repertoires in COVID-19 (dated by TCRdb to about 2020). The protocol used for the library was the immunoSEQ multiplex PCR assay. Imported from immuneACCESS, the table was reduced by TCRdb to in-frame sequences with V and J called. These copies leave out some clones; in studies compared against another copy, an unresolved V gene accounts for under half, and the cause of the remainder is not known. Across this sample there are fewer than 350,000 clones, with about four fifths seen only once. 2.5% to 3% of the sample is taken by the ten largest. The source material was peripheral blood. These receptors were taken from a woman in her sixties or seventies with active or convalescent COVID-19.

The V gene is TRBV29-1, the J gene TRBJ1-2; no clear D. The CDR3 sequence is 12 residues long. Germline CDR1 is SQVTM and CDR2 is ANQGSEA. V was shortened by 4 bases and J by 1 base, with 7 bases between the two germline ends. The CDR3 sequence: CSVVANNYGYTF. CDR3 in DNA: TGCAGCGTTGTGGCAAATAACTATGGCTACACCTTC.

The CDR3 nucleotides are TGTGCCAGCAGCGACTCCGCGGGACGCCTCCACTTT. It yields the protein CASSDSAGRLHF. The V call is TRBV9, the J call TRBJ1-6, with D possibly matching TRBD1 (5 bases). The CDR3 covers 12 residues. In germline, CDR1 is SGDLS, CDR2 YYNGEE. V was clipped by 3 bases and J by 15 bases, with 13 bases between them.

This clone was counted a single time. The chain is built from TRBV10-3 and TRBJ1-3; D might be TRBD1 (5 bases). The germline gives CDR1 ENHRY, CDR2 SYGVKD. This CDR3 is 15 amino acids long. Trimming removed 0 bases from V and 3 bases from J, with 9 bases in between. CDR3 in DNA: TGTGCCATCAGTGAGTCTGGGGGGAATGGAAACACCATATATTTT. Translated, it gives CAISESGGNGNTIYF.

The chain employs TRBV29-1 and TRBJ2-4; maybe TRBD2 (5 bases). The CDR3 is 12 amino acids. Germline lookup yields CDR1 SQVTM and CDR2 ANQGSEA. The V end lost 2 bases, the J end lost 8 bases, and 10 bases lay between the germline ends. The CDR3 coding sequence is TGCAGCGTTGAACGGGGAGTGGACATTCAGTACTTC. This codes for CSVERGVDIQYF.

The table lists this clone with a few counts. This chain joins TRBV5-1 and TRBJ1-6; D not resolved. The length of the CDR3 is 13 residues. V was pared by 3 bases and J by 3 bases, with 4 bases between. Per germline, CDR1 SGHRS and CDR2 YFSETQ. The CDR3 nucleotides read TGCGCCAGCAGCTGGAGCTATAATTCACCCCTCCACTTT. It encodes CASSWSYNSPLHF.

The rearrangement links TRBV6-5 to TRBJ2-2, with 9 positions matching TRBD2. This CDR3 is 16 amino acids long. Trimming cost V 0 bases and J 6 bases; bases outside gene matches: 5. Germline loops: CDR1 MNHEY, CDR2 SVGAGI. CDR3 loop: CASSYSSGGPPGELFF. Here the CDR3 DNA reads TGTGCCAGCAGTTACTCTAGCGGGGGCCCGCCCGGGGAGCTGTTTTTT.

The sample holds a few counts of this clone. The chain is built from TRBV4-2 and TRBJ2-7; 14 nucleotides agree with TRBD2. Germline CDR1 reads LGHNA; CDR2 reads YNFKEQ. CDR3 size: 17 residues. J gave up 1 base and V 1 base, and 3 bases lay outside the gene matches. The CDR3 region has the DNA TGTGCCAGCAGCCAAGCGACTAGCGGGGGGGAATCCTACGAGCAGTACTTC. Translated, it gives CASSQATSGGESYEQYF.

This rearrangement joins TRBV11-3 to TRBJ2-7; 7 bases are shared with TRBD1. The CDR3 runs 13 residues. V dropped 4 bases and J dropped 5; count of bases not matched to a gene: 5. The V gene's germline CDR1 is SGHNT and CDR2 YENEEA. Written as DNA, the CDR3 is TGTGCCAGCAGCTGGGGACAGAAAAACGAGCAGTACTTC. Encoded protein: CASSWGQKNEQYF.

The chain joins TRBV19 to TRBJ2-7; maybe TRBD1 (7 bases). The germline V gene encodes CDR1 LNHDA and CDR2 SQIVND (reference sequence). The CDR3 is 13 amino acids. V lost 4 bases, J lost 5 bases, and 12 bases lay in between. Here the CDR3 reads CASSSLRGDEQYF. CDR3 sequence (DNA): TGTGCCAGTAGTAGTCTCAGGGGGGACGAGCAGTACTTC. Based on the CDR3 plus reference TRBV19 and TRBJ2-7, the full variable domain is DGGITQSPKYLFRKEGQNVTLSCEQNLNHDAMYWYRQDPGQGLRLIYYSQIVNDFQKGDIAEGYSVSREKKESFPLTVTSAQKNPTAFYLCASSSLRGDEQYFGPGTRLTVT.

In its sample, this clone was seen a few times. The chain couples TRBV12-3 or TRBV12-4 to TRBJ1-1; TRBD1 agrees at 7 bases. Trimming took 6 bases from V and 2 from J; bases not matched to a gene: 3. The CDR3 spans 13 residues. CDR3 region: CASSHRGNTEAFF. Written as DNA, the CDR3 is TGTGCCAGCAGCCACAGGGGCAACACTGAAGCTTTCTTT.

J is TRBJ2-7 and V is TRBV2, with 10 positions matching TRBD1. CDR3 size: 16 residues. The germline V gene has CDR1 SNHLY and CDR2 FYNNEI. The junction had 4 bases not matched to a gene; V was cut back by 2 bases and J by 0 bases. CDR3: CASSEKGQGFSYEQYF. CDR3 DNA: TGTGCCAGCAGTGAAAAGGGACAGGGGTTCTCCTACGAGCAGTACTTC. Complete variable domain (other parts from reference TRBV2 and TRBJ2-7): EPEVTQTPSHQVTQMGQEVILRCVPISNHLYFYWYRQILGQKVEFLVSFYNNEISEKSEIFDDQFSVERPDGSNFTLKIRSTKLEDSAMYFCASSEKGQGFSYEQYFGPGTRLTVT.

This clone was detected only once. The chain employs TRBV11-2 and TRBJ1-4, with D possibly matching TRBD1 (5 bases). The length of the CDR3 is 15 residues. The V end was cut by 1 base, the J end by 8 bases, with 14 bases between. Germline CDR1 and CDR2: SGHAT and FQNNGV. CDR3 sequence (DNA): TGTGCCAGCAGCTTAGTTCGAGGGACTCAAGAAAAACTGTTTTTT. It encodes CASSLVRGTQEKLFF.

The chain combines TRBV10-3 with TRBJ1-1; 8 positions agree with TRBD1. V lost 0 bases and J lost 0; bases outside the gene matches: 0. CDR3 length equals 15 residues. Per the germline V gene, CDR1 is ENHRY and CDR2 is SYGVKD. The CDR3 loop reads CAISESRGLNTEAFF. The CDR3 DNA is TGTGCCATCAGTGAGTCCAGGGGGCTGAACACTGAAGCTTTCTTT.

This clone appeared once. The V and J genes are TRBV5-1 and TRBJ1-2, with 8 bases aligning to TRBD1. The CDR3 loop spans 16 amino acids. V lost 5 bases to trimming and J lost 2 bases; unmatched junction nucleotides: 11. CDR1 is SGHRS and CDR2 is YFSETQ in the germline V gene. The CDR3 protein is CASRPGQGGRNYGYTF. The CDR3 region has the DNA TGCGCCAGCAGACCCGGACAGGGTGGAAGGAACTATGGCTACACCTTC.

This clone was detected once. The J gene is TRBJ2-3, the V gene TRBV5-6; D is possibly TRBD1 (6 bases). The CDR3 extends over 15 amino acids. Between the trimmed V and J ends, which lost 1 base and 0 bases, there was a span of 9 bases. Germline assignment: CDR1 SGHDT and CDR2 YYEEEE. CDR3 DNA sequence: TGTGCCAGCAGCTTGCCAGGACAGAGCACAGATACGCAGTATTTT. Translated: CASSLPGQSTDTQYF.

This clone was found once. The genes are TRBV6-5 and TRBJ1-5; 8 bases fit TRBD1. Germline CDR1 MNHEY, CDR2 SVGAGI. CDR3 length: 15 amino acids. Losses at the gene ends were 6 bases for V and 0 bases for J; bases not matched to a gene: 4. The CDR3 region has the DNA TGTGCCAGCAGAATGACAGGGGCTAGCAATCAGCCCCAGCATTTT. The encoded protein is CASRMTGASNQPQHF.

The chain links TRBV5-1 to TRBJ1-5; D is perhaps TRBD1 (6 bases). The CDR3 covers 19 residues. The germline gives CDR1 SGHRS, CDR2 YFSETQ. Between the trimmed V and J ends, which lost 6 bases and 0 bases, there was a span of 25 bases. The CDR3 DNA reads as TGCGCCAGCAACCAATACAGGGTGGCCATTTGGTATAGCAATCAGCCCCAGCATTTT. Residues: CASNQYRVAIWYSNQPQHF. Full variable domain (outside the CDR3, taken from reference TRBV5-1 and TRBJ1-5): KAGVTQTPRYLIKTRGQQVTLSCSPISGHRSVSWYQQTPGQGLQFLFEYFSETQRNKGNFPGRFSGRQFSNSRSEMNVSTLELGDSALYLCASNQYRVAIWYSNQPQHFGDGTRLSIL.

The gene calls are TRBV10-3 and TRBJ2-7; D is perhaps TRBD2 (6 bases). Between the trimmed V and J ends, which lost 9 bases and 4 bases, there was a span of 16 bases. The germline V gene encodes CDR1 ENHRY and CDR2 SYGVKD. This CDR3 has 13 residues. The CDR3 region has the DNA TGTGCCATTAATTCAGAGGGGAGGTACGAGCAGTACTTC. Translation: CAINSEGRYEQYF.

The CDR3 sequence is CASSIGGGDQPQHF. CDR3 bases: TGTGCCAGTAGTATAGGCGGCGGGGATCAGCCCCAGCATTTT. The gene calls are TRBV19 and TRBJ1-5, with no clear D. V lost 1 base and J lost 5, with 9 bases in between. CDR1 is LNHDA, CDR2 SQIVND, per germline (reference sequence). The CDR3 is 14 residues long.

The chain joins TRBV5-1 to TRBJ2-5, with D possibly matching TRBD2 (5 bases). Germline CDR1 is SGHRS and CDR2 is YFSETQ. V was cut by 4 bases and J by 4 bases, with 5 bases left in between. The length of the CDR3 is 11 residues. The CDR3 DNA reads TGCGCCAGCAGCGAGGGAGAGACCCAGTACTTC. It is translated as CASSEGETQYF.

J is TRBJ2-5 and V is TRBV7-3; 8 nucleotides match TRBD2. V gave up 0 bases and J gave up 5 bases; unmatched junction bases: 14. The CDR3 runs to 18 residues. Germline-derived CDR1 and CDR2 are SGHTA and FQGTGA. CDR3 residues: CASSLTGSGRRGGETQYF. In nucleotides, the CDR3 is TGTGCCAGCAGCTTAACGGGTAGCGGGCGACGCGGGGGGGAGACCCAGTACTTC.

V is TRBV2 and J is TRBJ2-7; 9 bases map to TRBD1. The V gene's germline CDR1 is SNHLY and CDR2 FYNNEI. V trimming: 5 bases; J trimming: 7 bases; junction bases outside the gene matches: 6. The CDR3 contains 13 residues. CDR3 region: CASSSHGTGEQYF. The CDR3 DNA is TGTGCCAGCAGTTCCCACGGGACAGGGGAGCAGTACTTC.

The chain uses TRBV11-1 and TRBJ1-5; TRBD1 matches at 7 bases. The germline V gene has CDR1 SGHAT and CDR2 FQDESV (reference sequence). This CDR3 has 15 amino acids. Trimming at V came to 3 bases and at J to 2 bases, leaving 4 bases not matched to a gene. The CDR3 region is CASSFNGQGNQPQHF. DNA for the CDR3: TGTGCCAGCAGCTTCAACGGACAGGGCAATCAGCCCCAGCATTTT.

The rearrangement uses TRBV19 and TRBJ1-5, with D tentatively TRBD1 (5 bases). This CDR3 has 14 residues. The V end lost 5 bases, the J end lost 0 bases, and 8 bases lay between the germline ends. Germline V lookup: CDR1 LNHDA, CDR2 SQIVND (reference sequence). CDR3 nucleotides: TGTGCCAGTAGTCCGGGGGATAGCAATCAGCCCCAGCATTTT. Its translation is CASSPGDSNQPQHF.

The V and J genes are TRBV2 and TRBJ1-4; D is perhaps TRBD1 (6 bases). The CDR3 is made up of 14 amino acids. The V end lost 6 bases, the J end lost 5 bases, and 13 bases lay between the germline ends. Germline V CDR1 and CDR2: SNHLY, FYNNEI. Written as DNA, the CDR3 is TGTGCCAGCAGAGGACGCAGGGGCAATGAAAAACTGTTTTTT. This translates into CASRGRRGNEKLFF.